Shown below are 28 T cell receptor beta chains from a single sample sequenced in a study of response to subunit inactivated influenza vaccine. MiXCR was run by TCRdb on the RT-PCR reads, yielding one entry per CDR3 protein. This table has about 580,000 distinct CDR3 sequences, around 13% appearing once. The starting material was PBMCs from blood, obtained about 13 days after vaccination. These receptors originate from a man aged 50 to 59 who received an inactivated influenza vaccine.

This clonotype has just a few counts. This rearrangement joins TRBV6-1 to TRBJ1-6, with D perhaps matching TRBD1 (5 bases). Trimming left V 6 bases short and J 8 bases short, with 17 bases between. CDR1 is MNHNS and CDR2 is SASEGT in the germline V gene. This CDR3 contains 15 residues. In DNA, the CDR3 is TGTGCCAGCAGGGCCCCTTCAGGGCGGTATTCACCCCTCCACTTT. Its protein product is CASRAPSGRYSPLHF.

The sample holds many counts of this clonotype. The chain links TRBV2 to TRBJ2-5, with 9 bases lining up with TRBD1. This CDR3 has 16 amino acids. Germline CDR1 SNHLY, CDR2 FYNNEI. V shed 7 bases and J 6 bases; nucleotides not matched to a gene: 15. The DNA for the CDR3 is TGTGCCAGCACCACAGACCATGGACAGGGGTGGAAGACCCAGTACTTC. Translated, it gives CASTTDHGQGWKTQYF.

The chain combines TRBV7-8 with TRBJ1-2, with TRBD1 matching 7 bases. This CDR3 region has 15 residues. Germline trimming cut 3 bases from V and 4 bases from J; bases unmatched to any gene: 8. Germline V lookup: CDR1 SGHVS, CDR2 FQNEAQ. The CDR3 coding sequence is TGTGCCAGCAGCTTGTCTTGGGGACAGACCTATGGCTACACCTTC. Protein sequence: CASSLSWGQTYGYTF.

The V and J genes are TRBV9 and TRBJ2-5; 16 bases align to TRBD2. Germline V gene sequence: CDR1 SGDLS, CDR2 YYNGEE. J gave up 2 bases and V 3 bases, and 7 bases lay outside the gene matches. This CDR3 contains 18 residues. The CDR3 sequence is CASSAGTSGRGHQETQYF. The CDR3 DNA sequence: TGTGCCAGCAGCGCCGGGACTAGCGGGAGGGGCCATCAAGAGACCCAGTACTTC.

V usage is TRBV27 and J usage is TRBJ2-7; 9 nucleotides agree with TRBD1. Germline CDR1 MNHEY, CDR2 SMNVEV (reference sequence). Trimming cost V 6 bases and J 3 bases; bases outside gene matches: 9. The CDR3 length is 15 residues. CDR3 in amino acids: CASRGQGLGGYEQYF. In DNA form, the CDR3 reads TGTGCCAGCAGGGGACAGGGCCTAGGGGGCTACGAGCAGTACTTC.

This clonotype was observed many times. The chain carries TRBV10-3 and TRBJ1-2; TRBD1 matches at 7 bases. CDR1 is ENHRY, CDR2 SYGVKD, per germline. The CDR3 spans 13 residues. V shed 8 bases, J shed 14 bases, and the junction held 17 bases outside the gene matches. The CDR3 is CAIGLRQGESVTF. The CDR3 DNA reads TGTGCCATCGGACTAAGACAGGGAGAGTCTGTGACCTTC.

This chain connects TRBV12-3 or TRBV12-4 to TRBJ2-7; 10 bases are shared with TRBD2. The CDR3 length is 14 residues. Trimming at V came to 8 bases and at J to 6 bases, leaving 10 bases not matched to a gene. The CDR3 sequence is CASRVAGGTGEQYF. The CDR3 DNA reads TGTGCCAGCCGAGTAGCGGGAGGAACCGGCGAGCAGTACTTC.

The chain recombines TRBV12-3 or TRBV12-4 with TRBJ2-1; 8 bases match TRBD1. Losses at the gene ends were 5 bases for V and 15 bases for J; bases not matched to a gene: 12. The CDR3 sequence is 13 residues long. CDR3 in amino acids: CASSQGQGATLFF. CDR3 nucleotides: TGTGCCAGCAGTCAAGGACAGGGAGCCACCTTGTTCTTC.

With respect to this clonotype: A read error is possible here, since a much larger clone lies one base away. V gene TRBV5-1 combines with J gene TRBJ2-1; D call uncertain. Germline CDR1 and CDR2: SGHRS and YFSETQ. The CDR3 consists of 14 residues. The CDR3 region is CASSFDPNYNEQSF. CDR3 DNA: TGCGCCAGCAGCTTCGACCCAAACTACAATGAGCAGTCCTTC.

This sequence joins TRBV4-2 and TRBJ2-7; D is unresolved. Germline values: CDR1 LGHNA, CDR2 YNFKEQ. The CDR3 has 16 amino acids. Trimming took 0 bases from V and 3 from J, leaving 15 bases between them. The CDR3, as DNA: TGTGCCAGCAGCCAAGAATCGGGTGGAAGTCTCTACGAGCAGTACTTC. It encodes CASSQESGGSLYEQYF.

This clonotype was seen more than once but under ten times. V usage is TRBV10-3 and J usage is TRBJ2-3; a weak D match, TRBD2 (5 bases). The CDR3 spans 14 residues. CDR1 and CDR2 from the germline V gene are ENHRY and SYGVKD. Trimming took 11 bases from V and 5 from J, leaving 20 bases between them. The CDR3 DNA reads TGTGCCGCCAGAAGCGGACGATCCGGAGATACGCAGTATTTT. The encoded protein is CAARSGRSGDTQYF.

This clonotype has a handful of counts. The chain employs TRBV25-1 and TRBJ2-1; D is perhaps TRBD1 or TRBD2 (5 bases each). The germline V and J ends were trimmed by 8 bases and 4 bases, with 9 bases remaining between them. The length of the CDR3 is 12 residues. Germline V gene sequence: CDR1 MGHDK, CDR2 SYGVNS. The CDR3 coding sequence is TGTGCCAGCCGGGACGGGTACAATGAGCAGTTCTTC. Its translation: CASRDGYNEQFF.

This clonotype came up a few times. The chain uses TRBV6-1 and TRBJ2-2; 7 nucleotides match TRBD1. The CDR3 covers 15 residues. CDR1 and CDR2 (germline): MNHNS, SASEGT. The ends lost 4 bases at V and 5 bases at J; junction bases unmatched: 7. Here the CDR3 DNA reads TGTGCCAGCAGTGCCCTCGACAGGGTTACCGGGGAGCTGTTTTTT. Translated: CASSALDRVTGELFF.

The CDR3 sequence is CASSPFAGRPTKSTGELFF. The CDR3 DNA sequence: TGTGCCAGCTCACCCTTTGCAGGGAGACCCACCAAGAGCACCGGGGAGCTGTTTTTT. The chain carries TRBV18 and TRBJ2-2, with D perhaps given as TRBD1 or TRBD2 (5 bases each). The CDR3 is 19 amino acids. Germline V gene sequence: CDR1 KGHSH, CDR2 LQKENI. The V gene lost 3 bases and the J gene lost 4 bases, with 24 bases spanning the gap.

This clonotype was observed a handful of times. The CDR3 DNA reads as TGTGCCAGCAGCTTATACCCTAGACAAGAGACCCAGTACTTC. Translated, it gives CASSLYPRQETQYF. The chain joins TRBV11-2 to TRBJ2-5; no reliable D call. Trimming stripped 2 bases from V and 2 bases from J, with 9 bases between. The germline CDR1 and CDR2 sequences are SGHAT and FQNNGV. The CDR3 has 14 residues.

This chain uses TRBV4-1 with TRBJ2-3, with 9 bases fitting TRBD1. The CDR3 sequence is 16 residues long. The trim removed 2 bases at V and 6 bases at J, leaving 9 bases unmatched. The V gene's germline CDR1 is MGHRA and CDR2 YSYEKL. CDR3 in amino acids: CASSQPTRDRVDTQYF. As DNA, the CDR3 is TGCGCCAGCAGCCAACCGACCCGGGACAGGGTGGATACGCAGTATTTT.

A few counts support this clonotype. The CDR3 spells CASSRTNGEDNEQFF. CDR3 in DNA: TGTGCCAGCTCACGTACTAACGGGGAAGACAATGAGCAGTTCTTC. The chain links TRBV18 to TRBJ2-1, with D possibly matching TRBD2 (5 bases). Germline assignment: CDR1 KGHSH and CDR2 LQKENI. The ends were cut back, 4 bases at V and 5 bases at J, with 15 bases in the middle. CDR3 size: 15 residues.

The V and J genes are TRBV5-5 and TRBJ2-3; D is perhaps TRBD1 (6 bases). The CDR3 covers 14 residues. Trimming cost V 3 bases and J 7 bases, with 15 bases left between them. Germline CDR1 SGHKS, CDR2 YYEKEE (reference sequence). The CDR3: CASSSQIQGYTQYF. In DNA form, the CDR3 reads TGTGCCAGCAGCTCTCAAATACAGGGTTATACGCAGTATTTT.

The chain employs TRBV4-3 and TRBJ2-1; 8 bases align to TRBD2. The CDR3 loop spans 15 amino acids. Germline assignment: CDR1 LGHNA and CDR2 YSLEER. V shed 3 bases, J shed 3 bases, and the junction held 4 bases outside the gene matches. The CDR3 region is CASSHKRGIYNEQFF. The CDR3 coding sequence is TGCGCCAGCAGCCATAAGCGGGGGATCTACAATGAGCAGTTCTTC.

This clonotype has a count of ten or more. V is TRBV20-1 and J is TRBJ2-7; 14 bases fit TRBD2. The CDR3 is 17 residues long. V shed 8 bases and J 1 base; nucleotides not matched to a gene: 13. Per the germline V gene, CDR1 is DFQATT and CDR2 is SNEGSKA (reference sequence). In DNA, the CDR3 is TGCAGTATCTACCCGGGACTAGCGGGAGAAGTTTCCTACGAGCAGTACTTC. This encodes CSIYPGLAGEVSYEQYF.

This clonotype was counted between two and nine times. This chain joins TRBV4-3 and TRBJ2-1; TRBD2 might be the D (6 bases). The germline gives CDR1 LGHNA, CDR2 YSLEER. The V gene lost 1 base and the J gene lost 5 bases, with 21 bases spanning the gap. The CDR3 spans 18 residues. Here the CDR3 DNA reads TGCGCCAGCAGCCAAGGGGCCCTTATCGGGGGTTTACACAATGAGCAGTTCTTC. Protein sequence: CASSQGALIGGLHNEQFF.

This clonotype was seen ten or more times. The chain combines TRBV7-2 with TRBJ1-4, with 7 bases that match TRBD1. After removal of 5 bases from V and 6 bases from J, the junction contained 3 bases not matched to a gene. Germline CDR1 reads SGHTA; CDR2 reads FQGNSA. CDR3 size: 13 residues. The CDR3 coding sequence is TGTGCCAGCAGCGCACAGGGGTATGAAAAACTGTTTTTT. The encoded protein is CASSAQGYEKLFF.

The CDR3 sequence: CSTTSGRLNEQFF. CDR3 DNA sequence: TGCAGTACGACTAGCGGGAGATTGAATGAGCAGTTCTTC. The chain carries TRBV20-1 and TRBJ2-1; TRBD2 agrees at 12 bases. This CDR3 contains 13 residues. CDR1 and CDR2 (germline): DFQATT, SNEGSKA (reference sequence). Unmatched junction bases numbered 6, after V lost 8 bases and J lost 7 bases.

The chain uses TRBV3-1 and TRBJ2-3, with D perhaps TRBD2 (5 bases). The CDR3 covers 16 residues. V was shortened by 1 base and J by 1 base, with 12 bases between the two germline ends. Germline V gives CDR1 LGHDT, CDR2 YNNKEL (reference sequence). The chain's CDR3 is CASSQVVKGGTDTQYF. Written as DNA, the CDR3 is TGTGCCAGCAGCCAAGTGGTTAAGGGAGGCACAGATACGCAGTATTTT.

The gene calls are TRBV29-1 and TRBJ2-1; 7 nucleotides agree with TRBD2. Germline V CDR1 and CDR2: SQVTM, ANQGSEA. The V and J ends lost 6 bases and 0 bases, in that order; junction bases with no gene match: 8. The CDR3 has 15 amino acids. The DNA for the CDR3 is TGCAGCGTCCGTGAGCGGGGCAGCTCCTACAATGAGCAGTTCTTC. Amino acids: CSVRERGSSYNEQFF.

This clonotype was seen at least ten times. J is TRBJ2-5 and V is TRBV7-2, with 7 bases fitting TRBD2. The CDR3 length is 14 residues. V trimming: 2 bases; J trimming: 9 bases; junction bases outside the gene matches: 9. Germline V gives CDR1 SGHTA, CDR2 FQGNSA. CDR3 region: CASSLNQGGLAQYF. The CDR3 DNA reads TGTGCCAGCAGCTTAAACCAGGGAGGGTTGGCCCAGTACTTC.

This clonotype was detected only a few times. The V and J genes are TRBV24-1 and TRBJ2-2, with unresolved D. CDR1 and CDR2 from the germline V gene are KGHDR and SFDVKD. Trimming stripped 8 bases from V and 1 base from J, with 10 bases between. The CDR3 is made up of 14 amino acids. CDR3 in amino acids: CATTETGNTGELFF. The DNA for the CDR3 is TGTGCCACCACTGAAACGGGGAACACCGGGGAGCTGTTTTTT.

This clonotype was seen a handful of times. The chain recombines TRBV7-9 with TRBJ2-5, with D uncertain. The V end was cut by 8 bases, the J end by 1 base, with 5 bases between. This CDR3 contains 11 residues. The germline V gene has CDR1 SEHNR and CDR2 FQNEAQ (reference sequence). CDR3 in amino acids: CASGPQETQYF. CDR3 bases: TGTGCCAGCGGCCCCCAAGAGACCCAGTACTTC.